This entry describes one T cell receptor beta chain. Its antigen is unidentified. Diagnostic assessment was based on clinical symptoms, serum thyroxine and TRAb, thyroid ultrasound and orbital computed tomography. The data stem from a study of T cells in Graves' hyperthyroidism and ophthalmopathy. What was amplified from RNA transcripts were TCR beta CDR3 regions. When the TCR CDR3 underwent first-round RT-PCR, the HTBI primer set was used. One entry per CDR3 protein, called by TCRdb with MiXCR from the multiplex PCR reads. The sample has some 460,000 distinct CDR3 sequences; about a sixth are singletons. V dropped 3 bases and J dropped 6 bases, with 8 bases sitting between them. The germline V gene has CDR1 DFQATT and CDR2 SNEGSKA (reference sequence). This CDR3 spans 12 amino acids. The study's findings and limits: Blood shared most expanded thyroid clonotypes above 0.001. Ophthalmopathy could be told apart from stable hyperthyroidism with a 13 V-J model.

Specimen: blood. The rearrangement uses TRBV20-1 and TRBJ2-2, with D tentatively TRBD1 (6 bases). The source is a woman younger than 35 with Graves' hyperthyroidism. The CDR3: CSASGGAGELFF. The DNA for the CDR3 is TGCAGTGCTAGTGGGGGCGCCGGGGAGCTGTTTTTT.